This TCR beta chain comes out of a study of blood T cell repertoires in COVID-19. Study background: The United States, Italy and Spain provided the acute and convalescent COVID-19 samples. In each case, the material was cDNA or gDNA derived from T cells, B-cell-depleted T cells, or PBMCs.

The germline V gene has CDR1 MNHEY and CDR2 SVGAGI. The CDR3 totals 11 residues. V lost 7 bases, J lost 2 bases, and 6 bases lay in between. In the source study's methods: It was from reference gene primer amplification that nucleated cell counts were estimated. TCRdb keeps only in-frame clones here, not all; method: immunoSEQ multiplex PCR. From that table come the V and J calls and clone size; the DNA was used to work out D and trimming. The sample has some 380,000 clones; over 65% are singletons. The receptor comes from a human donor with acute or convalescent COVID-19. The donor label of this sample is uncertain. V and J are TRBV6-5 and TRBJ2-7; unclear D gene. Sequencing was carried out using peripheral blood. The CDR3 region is CASKEAYEQYF. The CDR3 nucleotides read TGTGCCAGCAAAGAGGCCTACGAGCAGTACTTC.